A single sample is the source of the 20 T cell receptor beta chains below, sequenced in a study of regulatory T cells in long-lasting Graves disease. Arm-PCR of CDR3 regions and iRepertoire HTBI primers were used to build TCR beta libraries. TCRdb passed the multiplex PCR reads through MiXCR, listing each CDR3 protein once. Of a few hundred thousand distinct CDR3 sequences listed, less than 25% are singletons. The time point is: persistent/refractory GD, antithyroid drugs over 5 years with positive TRAb. PBMCs were the source of the RNA used for TCR sequencing. The sequencing used peripheral blood mononuclear cells (PBMCs), collected when the disease was refractory, from a patient treated with antithyroid drugs. Every receptor here comes from a female donor with Graves disease.

This clonotype has just a few counts. The rearrangement joins TRBV6-2 or TRBV6-3 to TRBJ1-5; 9 bases line up with TRBD1. CDR1 is MNHEY and CDR2 is SVGEGT in the germline V gene. J was trimmed by 9 bases and V by 6 bases; bases with no gene match: 3. There are 12 residues in the CDR3. This CDR3 reads CASRDRGGPQHF. CDR3 coding DNA: TGTGCCAGCAGGGACAGGGGAGGGCCCCAGCATTTT.

The chain has TRBV18 and TRBJ2-7, with 11 bases fitting TRBD2. V lost 5 bases, J lost 4 bases, and 13 bases stayed unmatched. Germline assignment: CDR1 KGHSH and CDR2 LQKENI. The length of the CDR3 is 17 residues. CDR3 protein: CASSSTSGSGAVYEQYF. The CDR3 nucleotides read TGTGCCAGCTCATCTACTAGCGGGAGTGGCGCTGTATACGAGCAGTACTTC. The full variable domain, with the rest looked up from reference TRBV18 and TRBJ2-7, is NAGVMQNPRHLVRRRGQEARLRCSPMKGHSHVYWYRQLPEEGLKFMVYLQKENIIDESGMPKERFSAEFPKEGPSILRIQQVVRGDSAAYFCASSSTSGSGAVYEQYFGPGTRLTVT.

In this sample, this clonotype turned up many times. The chain uses TRBV7-2 and TRBJ2-5, with D tentatively TRBD1 (5 bases). Trimming stripped 2 bases from V and 2 bases from J, with 18 bases between. Germline lookup yields CDR1 SGHTA and CDR2 FQGNSA. CDR3 size: 17 residues. For the CDR3, the DNA is TGTGCCAGCAGCTTAAGGTCTCTCGGACAAGTACAAGAGACCCAGTACTTC. It encodes CASSLRSLGQVQETQYF.

This clonotype was counted at least ten times. V is TRBV3-1 and J is TRBJ2-2; 8 positions match TRBD2. V was clipped by 6 bases and J by 2 bases; unmatched bases: 5. Per germline, CDR1 LGHDT and CDR2 YNNKEL (reference sequence). This CDR3 spans 15 amino acids. The chain's CDR3 is CASRKRESNTGELFF. The CDR3 nucleotides are TGTGCCAGCAGGAAGCGGGAGAGCAACACCGGGGAGCTGTTTTTT.

The table lists this clonotype with many counts. This sequence joins TRBV6-5 and TRBJ1-2; tentative D call: TRBD1 (5 bases). Between the trimmed V and J ends, which lost 0 bases and 4 bases, there was a span of 12 bases. CDR3 size: 15 residues. Germline lookup yields CDR1 MNHEY and CDR2 SVGAGI. Written as DNA, the CDR3 is TGTGCCAGCAGTTACTCTAACAGGTTGGGCTATGGCTACACCTTC. Its protein is CASSYSNRLGYGYTF.

This clonotype was detected only a few times. V gene TRBV5-1 combines with J gene TRBJ1-3; D ambiguous. CDR1 SGHRS and CDR2 YFSETQ come from the germline V gene. The CDR3 has 15 residues. With 0 bases removed from V and 0 bases from J, the gap between germline ends came to 7 bases. This CDR3 is CASSLEQFSGNTIYF. In DNA form, the CDR3 reads TGCGCCAGCAGCTTGGAACAGTTCTCTGGAAACACCATATATTTT. The full variable domain, with the rest looked up from reference TRBV5-1 and TRBJ1-3, is KAGVTQTPRYLIKTRGQQVTLSCSPISGHRSVSWYQQTPGQGLQFLFEYFSETQRNKGNFPGRFSGRQFSNSRSEMNVSTLELGDSALYLCASSLEQFSGNTIYFGEGSWLTVV.

The chain combines TRBV6-1 with TRBJ2-7; TRBD2 matches at 8 bases. V trimming: 5 bases; J trimming: 0 bases; junction bases outside the gene matches: 9. This CDR3 is 16 amino acids long. Germline assignment: CDR1 MNHNS and CDR2 SASEGT. CDR3 amino acids: CASSLRQREISYEQYF. CDR3 DNA sequence: TGTGCCAGCAGTCTTCGACAGCGGGAGATCTCCTACGAGCAGTACTTC.

The chain recombines TRBV29-1 with TRBJ2-1, with 14 bases matching TRBD2. The CDR3 consists of 14 residues. CDR1 is SQVTM, CDR2 ANQGSEA, per germline. Trimming at V came to 7 bases and at J to 5 bases, leaving 4 bases not matched to a gene. DNA of the CDR3: TGCAGCGGCGGGACTAGCGGGGGAGACAATGAGCAGTTCTTC. It translates to CSGGTSGGDNEQFF.

The gene calls are TRBV20-1 and TRBJ2-7; D possibly corresponds to TRBD1 (6 bases). The CDR3 sequence is 14 residues long. Trimming cost V 3 bases and J 2 bases, with 14 bases left between them. CDR1 and CDR2 (germline): DFQATT, SNEGSKA (reference sequence). CDR3 nucleotides: TGCAGTGCTAGGATACAGGGAGCTACCTACGAGCAGTACTTC. Its protein product is CSARIQGATYEQYF.

This clonotype was observed at least ten times. V gene TRBV14 combines with J gene TRBJ1-1; no clear D gene. Germline CDR1 reads SGHDN; CDR2 reads FVKESK. V was pared by 3 bases and J by 5 bases, with 7 bases between. The CDR3 runs 12 residues. The DNA for the CDR3 is TGTGCCAGCAGCCAGGAAGGAACTGAAGCTTTCTTT. Its protein product is CASSQEGTEAFF.

This clonotype occurred a few times. The CDR3 loop reads CASTPLETQYF. CDR3 bases: TGTGCCAGCACGCCACTGGAGACCCAGTACTTC. The chain joins TRBV18 to TRBJ2-5; D gene unclear. V was cut by 8 bases and J by 5 bases, with 9 bases left in between. This CDR3 has 11 residues. The germline CDR1 and CDR2 sequences are KGHSH and LQKENI.

This clonotype was recorded once. V is TRBV7-2 and J is TRBJ2-7, with 10 bases fitting TRBD2. CDR3 length: 15 amino acids. The J segment lost 7 bases and the V segment lost 1 base, leaving 7 bases of the junction unmatched. The V gene's germline CDR1 is SGHTA and CDR2 FQGNSA. The CDR3 here is CASSLDPSGSGEQYF. The CDR3 bases are TGTGCCAGCAGCTTAGACCCTAGCGGGAGTGGGGAGCAGTACTTC.

The table lists this clonotype with a few counts. The CDR3 reads CASSVPGQSQETQYF. The CDR3 nucleotides are TGCGCCAGCAGCGTACCGGGACAGTCTCAAGAGACCCAGTACTTC. This chain connects TRBV5-1 to TRBJ2-5, with 7 nucleotides matching TRBD1. CDR3 size: 15 residues. Trimming removed 4 bases from V and 2 bases from J; junction bases left unmatched: 8. CDR1 is SGHRS, CDR2 YFSETQ, per germline.

The V and J genes are TRBV30 and TRBJ2-7, with TRBD2 identical over 9 bases. The V segment lost 1 base and the J segment 1 base; nucleotides outside the gene matches: 5. In germline, CDR1 is GTSNPN, CDR2 SVGIG (reference sequence). The CDR3 loop spans 15 amino acids. Written as DNA, the CDR3 is TGTGCCTGGAGTGGGAGCGGGAGGTTTTCCTACGAGCAGTACTTC. It translates to CAWSGSGRFSYEQYF.

A single count supports this clonotype. A clone one base away is much larger, so this may be a read error. This sequence joins TRBV28 and TRBJ2-7; 11 nucleotides agree with TRBD2. The CDR3 runs to 15 residues. Germline loops: CDR1 MDHEN, CDR2 SYDVKM. Written as DNA, the CDR3 is TGTGCCAGCAGTAGAAATAGCGGGAGGGCCTCCGAGCGGTACTTC. It specifies CASSRNSGRASERYF.

In DNA form, the CDR3 reads TGTGCCAGCAGCTTCAAGGAGCGAGGCCGACAGGGGGCCTTTCAAGAGACCCAGTACTTC. Translation: CASSFKERGRQGAFQETQYF. This rearrangement joins TRBV7-9 to TRBJ2-5; TRBD1 agrees at 10 bases. Germline V gene sequence: CDR1 SEHNR, CDR2 FQNEAQ (reference sequence). V lost 3 bases, J lost 2 bases, and 18 bases stayed unmatched. CDR3 size: 20 residues.

The rearrangement uses TRBV5-1 and TRBJ2-2, with D maybe TRBD2 (5 bases). V gave up 1 base and J gave up 2 bases, with 12 bases separating them. Germline V gene data show CDR1 as SGHRS and CDR2 as YFSETQ. This CDR3 has 16 residues. CDR3: CASSLPGSTNTGELFF. The CDR3 DNA sequence: TGCGCCAGCAGCTTGCCGGGGTCGACCAACACCGGGGAGCTGTTTTTT.

This chain links TRBV7-2 with TRBJ2-1; TRBD2 might be the D (6 bases). The CDR3 is 15 residues long. Trimming shortened V by 1 base and J by 7 bases, and 14 bases separated the two germline ends. Germline V gene sequence: CDR1 SGHTA, CDR2 FQGNSA. In DNA form, the CDR3 reads TGTGCCAGCAGCTTAGGTCCTATCGGGAGTAATGAGCAGTTCTTC. Residues: CASSLGPIGSNEQFF.

This clonotype was seen at least ten times. V gene TRBV27 combines with J gene TRBJ1-2; 10 bases fit TRBD1. This CDR3 is built from 14 residues. Germline V gene sequence: CDR1 MNHEY, CDR2 SMNVEV (reference sequence). V shed 5 bases, J shed 5 bases, and the junction held 5 bases outside the gene matches. This CDR3 reads CASSPGQGTYGYTF. The DNA for the CDR3 is TGTGCCAGCAGTCCGGGACAGGGGACATATGGCTACACCTTC.

The chain is built from TRBV20-1 and TRBJ2-5; no firm D call. V lost 5 bases and J lost 5, with 12 bases in between. Germline values: CDR1 DFQATT, CDR2 SNEGSKA (reference sequence). The CDR3 spans 12 residues. CDR3 region: CSAAPQLETQYF. CDR3 in DNA: TGCAGTGCTGCCCCCCAACTGGAGACCCAGTACTTC.